Given below is one T cell receptor beta chain in context. This table comes from immunoSEQ multiplex PCR, and its TCRdb copy is limited to in-frame clones, with some not included. The data show under 300,000 clones, roughly 90% seen once. CDR1 and CDR2 (germline): LGHNA, YNFKEQ. The CDR3 sequence is 15 residues long. The V and J ends lost 4 bases and 4 bases respectively, with 16 bases between them. The data originate from a study of blood T cell repertoires in COVID-19. About the study: Collection of acute and convalescent COVID-19 samples took place in the United States, Italy and Spain. Nucleic acid was either cDNA or gDNA, and it came from T cells, B-cell-depleted T cells, or PBMCs.

The sequenced sample was peripheral blood. The sequence came from a woman in her forties who had recovered from COVID-19. This chain joins TRBV4-2 and TRBJ1-1; the D gene is possibly TRBD1 (6 bases). This chain's CDR3 is CASSLAALGATEAFF. CDR3 DNA: TGTGCCAGCAGCCTAGCCGCATTGGGGGCCACTGAAGCTTTCTTT.